The rows below give T cell receptor beta chains drawn from one sample of a study of monozygotic twins with cystic fibrosis. Only in-frame clones appear in the TCRdb table, and some are missing; sequencing was by immunoSEQ multiplex PCR. This table has over 25,000 clones, around 96% appearing once. Sequencing input: blood. All receptors come from a girl aged 2-15 years with cystic fibrosis. Both conserved end residues are part of each CDR3.

j_call v_call cdr3_aa
TRBJ2-7 TRBV21-1 CASRRGLAGTYEQYF
TRBJ2-7 TRBV14 CASSHWDYEQYF
TRBJ2-1 TRBV6-1 CASSQREEPWNEQFF
TRBJ2-7 TRBV4-1 CASSQVGSGRASEQYF
TRBJ2-1 TRBV6-5 CASSLPGGDEQFF
TRBJ2-7 TRBV29-1 CSVEGLAATYEQYF
TRBJ2-7 TRBV7-2 CASSPTPLAHQYF
TRBJ2-7 TRBV6-5 CASSYGGMDEQYF
TRBJ2-7 TRBV30 CAWSLALYSEQYF
TRBJ1-5 TRBV28 CATTTGANQPQHF
TRBJ1-2 TRBV5-8 CASSLTTAGIGYTF
TRBJ2-7 TRBV19 CASSLGGVYEQYF
TRBJ2-7 TRBV28 CASSLSRGEQYF
TRBJ2-7 TRBV2 CASSESSGSSYEQYF
TRBJ2-2 TRBV28 CASNGQLNTGELFF
TRBJ1-5 TRBV7-2 CASSLGGRYSNQPQHF
TRBJ1-4 TRBV28 CASSDGQGAWSNEKLFF
TRBJ2-7 TRBV21-1 CARNGGQGLSCDSYEQYF
TRBJ2-3 TRBV30 CAWANRWLAGGGADTQYF
TRBJ2-3 TRBV7-6 CASSFLGGRTRDTQYF
TRBJ2-7 TRBV6-6 CASTQRRGRLYEQYF
TRBJ1-1 TRBV15 CATSRRPNTEAFF
TRBJ2-2 TRBV27 CASSFLGTTGELFF
TRBJ2-7 TRBV6-5 CATVAAHEQYF
TRBJ1-2 TRBV7-2 CASSADRTYGYTF
TRBJ1-1 TRBV4-1 CASSQAGSLTEAFF
TRBJ2-3 TRBV5-1 CASSFFTDTQYF
TRBJ2-4 TRBV7-2 CASRGSGTKNIQYF
TRBJ2-3 TRBV25-1 CASSEGGFPIRDTQYF
- TRBV4-2 CASSQEWGGTYEQYF
TRBJ2-3 TRBV13 CASSRSRIIAGIGDTQYF
TRBJ1-1 TRBV6-1 CASSGRDRLTEAFF
TRBJ2-1 TRBV25-1 CASSGISSYNEQFF
TRBJ2-5 TRBV2 CASRGDTEETQYF
TRBJ1-4 TRBV19 CASSTRGVFHEKLFF
TRBJ1-1 TRBV19 CASSVAGFTEAFF
TRBJ2-1 TRBV5-1 CASSLELVFNEQFF
TRBJ1-1 TRBV6-5 CASSYSTGNTEAFF
TRBJ2-1 TRBV5-1 CASSPGQREQFF
TRBJ1-3 TRBV30 CAWSVGTPGNTIYF
TRBJ2-1 TRBV10-1 CASSAGGSYNEQFF
TRBJ2-1 TRBV7-2 CASRPQGGYNEQFF
TRBJ2-3 TRBV6-1 CASSEEGAPFTDTQYF
TRBJ2-3 TRBV18 CASSPPITSHADTQYF
TRBJ1-1 TRBV2 CASRGTGLPIMNTEAFF
TRBJ2-1 TRBV12-2 CASRLEDREGRNEQFF
TRBJ2-5 TRBV5-8 CASSPRGAGETQYF
TRBJ2-7 TRBV28 CASRTDTYEQYF
TRBJ1-4 TRBV7-2 CASRRQLTNEKLFF
TRBJ2-1 TRBV28 CASSPSRGRGKYNEQFF
TRBJ2-1 TRBV2 CASRSGAHNEQFF
TRBJ2-1 TRBV5-1 CASSLLSGRVFDEQFF
TRBJ1-1 TRBV7-3 CASSFSPAHYSPNTEAFF
TRBJ1-1 TRBV10-3 CAISELGQNTEAFF
TRBJ2-5 TRBV7-8 CASSFRDYQETQYF
TRBJ1-4 TRBV13 CASSARGGPNEKLFF
TRBJ1-1 TRBV18 CASSQNRGRPEAFF
TRBJ1-1 TRBV7-8 CASSLKVNTEAFF
TRBJ2-5 TRBV11-3 CASSLGGSGETQYF